This T cell receptor beta chain was captured by sequencing in a study of post-analysis software for immune sequencing data. The overall study: Patients had relapsing-remitting, secondary progressive or progressive-relapsing multiple sclerosis; some lacked subtype.

The study, taken as a whole, reports: The study found TRBV5-6, TRBV5-1 and TRBV20-1 among a handful of TRBV segments more frequent in patients than controls. Significantly lower normalized Chao1 diversity was found in patients with multiple sclerosis relative to controls. The authors found that F measure strongly co-clustered same-batch samples.

Researchers reported that TCR beta cDNA libraries carried unique molecular identifiers. From around 1 to 10 million T cells, 400,000 to 500,000 cDNA molecules were obtained. TCRdb redid the calling of the PCR reads with MiXCR, one entry per CDR3 protein. Of 800,000 to 950,000 distinct CDR3 sequences in the sample, approximately 53% are singletons; the top ten hold 4% to 5.5%. In regard to this clonotype: What it recognizes is unknown.

Germline CDR1 and CDR2: SEHNR and FQNEAQ (reference sequence). CDR3 length: 16 residues. Trimming removed 5 bases from V and 0 bases from J; junction bases left unmatched: 9. This TCR came from a girl aged 10 to 17 with multiple sclerosis. Sequencing was done on a sample of blood. J is TRBJ1-2 and V is TRBV7-9; TRBD1 aligns across 7 bases. The CDR3 region has the DNA TGTGCCAGCAGCAAAGGGACAGCGTTTACTAACTATGGCTACACCTTC. Its protein is CASSKGTAFTNYGYTF. The full variable domain, in which reference TRBV7-9 and TRBJ1-2 provide the parts outside the CDR3, is DTGVSQNPRHKITKRGQNVTFRCDPISEHNRLYWYRQTLGQGPEFLTYFQNEAQLEKSRLLSDRFSAERPKGSFSTLEIQRTEQGDSAMYLCASSKGTAFTNYGYTFGSGTRLTVV.